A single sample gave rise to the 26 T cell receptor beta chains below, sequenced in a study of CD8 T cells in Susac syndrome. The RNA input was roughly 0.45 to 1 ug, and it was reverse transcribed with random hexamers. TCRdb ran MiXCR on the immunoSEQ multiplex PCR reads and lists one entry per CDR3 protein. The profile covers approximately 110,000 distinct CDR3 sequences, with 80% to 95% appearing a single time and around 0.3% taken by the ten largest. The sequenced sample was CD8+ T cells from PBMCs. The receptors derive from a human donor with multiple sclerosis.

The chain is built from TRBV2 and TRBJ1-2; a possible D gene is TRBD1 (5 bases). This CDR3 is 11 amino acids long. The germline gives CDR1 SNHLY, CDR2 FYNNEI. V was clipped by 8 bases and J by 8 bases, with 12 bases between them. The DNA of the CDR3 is TGTGCCAGCCCACAGGCCAGAGGCTACACCTTC. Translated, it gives CASPQARGYTF.

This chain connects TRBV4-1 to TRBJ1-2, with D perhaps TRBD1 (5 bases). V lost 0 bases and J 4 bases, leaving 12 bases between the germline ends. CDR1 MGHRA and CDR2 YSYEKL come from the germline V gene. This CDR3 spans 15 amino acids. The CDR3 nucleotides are TGCGCCAGCAGCCAAGAAGGGGAGGGCCGCTATGGCTACACCTTC. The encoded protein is CASSQEGEGRYGYTF.

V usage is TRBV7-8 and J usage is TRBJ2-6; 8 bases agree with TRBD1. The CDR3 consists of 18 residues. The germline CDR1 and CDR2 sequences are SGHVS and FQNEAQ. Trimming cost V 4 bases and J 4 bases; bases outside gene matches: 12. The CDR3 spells CASSSGTGWEGGANVLTF. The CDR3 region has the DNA TGTGCCAGCAGCTCCGGGACAGGTTGGGAAGGAGGGGCCAACGTCCTGACTTTC.

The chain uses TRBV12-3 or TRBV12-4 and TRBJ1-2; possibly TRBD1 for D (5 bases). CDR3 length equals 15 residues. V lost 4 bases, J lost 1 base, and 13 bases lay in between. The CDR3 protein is CASSSNDRFNYGYTF. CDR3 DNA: TGTGCCAGCAGTTCGAATGACAGATTTAACTATGGCTACACCTTC.

CDR3 loop: CASRRTGDWQETQYF. CDR3 nucleotides: TGTGCCAGCAGAAGGACAGGGGACTGGCAAGAGACCCAGTACTTC. This sequence joins TRBV6-5 and TRBJ2-5, with 9 bases aligning to TRBD1. The CDR3 has 15 residues. Germline-derived CDR1 and CDR2 are MNHEY and SVGAGI. V was clipped by 6 bases and J by 2 bases; unmatched bases: 7.

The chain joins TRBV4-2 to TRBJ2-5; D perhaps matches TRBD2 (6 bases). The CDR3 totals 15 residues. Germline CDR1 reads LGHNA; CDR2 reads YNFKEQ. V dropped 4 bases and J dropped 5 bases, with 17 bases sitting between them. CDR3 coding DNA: TGTGCCAGCAGCCCCGAAATTGGTCTAGCGGAGACCCAGTACTTC. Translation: CASSPEIGLAETQYF.

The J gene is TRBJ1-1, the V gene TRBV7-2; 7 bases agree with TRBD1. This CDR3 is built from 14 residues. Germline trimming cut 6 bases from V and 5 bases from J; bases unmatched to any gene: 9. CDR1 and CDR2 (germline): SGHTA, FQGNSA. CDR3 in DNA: TGTGCCAGCAGACGGGACAGCGGAATAACTGAAGCTTTCTTT. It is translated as CASRRDSGITEAFF.

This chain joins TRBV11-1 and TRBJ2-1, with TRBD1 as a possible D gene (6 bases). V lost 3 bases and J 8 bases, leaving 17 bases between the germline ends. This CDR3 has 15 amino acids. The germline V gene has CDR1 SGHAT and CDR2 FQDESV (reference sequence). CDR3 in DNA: TGTGCCAGCAGCTTCGTTCTCCAAGGGGGATATGAGCAGTTCTTC. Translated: CASSFVLQGGYEQFF.

CDR3 loop: CASSPYGDTQYF. For the CDR3, the DNA is TGTGCCAGCAGTCCATATGGAGATACGCAGTATTTT. The chain has TRBV28 and TRBJ2-3, with D unclear. Trimming pared 5 bases from V and 5 bases from J, leaving 8 bases between. The CDR3 length is 12 residues. Germline CDR1 MDHEN, CDR2 SYDVKM.

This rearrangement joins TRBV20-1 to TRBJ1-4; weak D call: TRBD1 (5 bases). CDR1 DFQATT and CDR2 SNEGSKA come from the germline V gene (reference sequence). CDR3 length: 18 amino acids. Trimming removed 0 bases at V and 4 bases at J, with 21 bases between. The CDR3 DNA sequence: TGCAGTGCTAGAGATCCGGGGTTGGAGACAGAAAGTAATGAAAAACTGTTTTTT. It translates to CSARDPGLETESNEKLFF.

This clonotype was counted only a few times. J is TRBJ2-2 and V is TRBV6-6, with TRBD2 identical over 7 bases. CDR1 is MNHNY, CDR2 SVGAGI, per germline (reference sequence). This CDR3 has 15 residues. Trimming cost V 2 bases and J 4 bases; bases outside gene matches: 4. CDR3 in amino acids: CASSYGREITGELFF. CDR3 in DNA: TGTGCCAGCAGTTACGGGAGGGAAATCACCGGGGAGCTGTTTTTT.

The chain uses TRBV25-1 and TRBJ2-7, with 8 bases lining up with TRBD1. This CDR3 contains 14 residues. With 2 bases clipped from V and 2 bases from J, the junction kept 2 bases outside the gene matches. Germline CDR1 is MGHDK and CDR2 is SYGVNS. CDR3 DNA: TGTGCCAGCAGTGAACAGGGGGCAGCCTACGAGCAGTACTTC. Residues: CASSEQGAAYEQYF.

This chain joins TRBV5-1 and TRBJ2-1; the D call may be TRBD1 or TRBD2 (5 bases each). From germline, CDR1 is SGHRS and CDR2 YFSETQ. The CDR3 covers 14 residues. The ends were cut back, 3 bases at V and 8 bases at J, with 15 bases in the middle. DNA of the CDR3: TGCGCCAGCAGCTACCGGGACGCAGGCGATGAGCAGTTCTTC. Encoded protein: CASSYRDAGDEQFF.

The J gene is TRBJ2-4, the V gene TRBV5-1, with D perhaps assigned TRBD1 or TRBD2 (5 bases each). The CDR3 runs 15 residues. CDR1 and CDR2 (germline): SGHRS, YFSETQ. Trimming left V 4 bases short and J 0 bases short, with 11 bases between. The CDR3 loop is CASSPTGTAKNIQYF. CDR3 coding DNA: TGCGCCAGCAGCCCCACCGGGACAGCCAAAAACATTCAGTACTTC.

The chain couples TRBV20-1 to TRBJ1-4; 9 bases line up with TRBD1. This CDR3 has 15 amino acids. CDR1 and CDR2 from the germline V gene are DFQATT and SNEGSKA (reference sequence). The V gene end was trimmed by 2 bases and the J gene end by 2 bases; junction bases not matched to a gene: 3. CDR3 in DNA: TGCAGTGCTAGAACCGGGACAGGGACTAATGAAAAACTGTTTTTT. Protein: CSARTGTGTNEKLFF.

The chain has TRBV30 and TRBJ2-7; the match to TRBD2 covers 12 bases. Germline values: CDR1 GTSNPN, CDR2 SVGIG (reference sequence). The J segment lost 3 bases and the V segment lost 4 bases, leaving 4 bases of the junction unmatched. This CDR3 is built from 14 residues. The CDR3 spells CAWKPSGRVYEQYV. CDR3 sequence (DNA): TGTGCCTGGAAACCTAGCGGGAGGGTCTACGAGCAGTACGTC.

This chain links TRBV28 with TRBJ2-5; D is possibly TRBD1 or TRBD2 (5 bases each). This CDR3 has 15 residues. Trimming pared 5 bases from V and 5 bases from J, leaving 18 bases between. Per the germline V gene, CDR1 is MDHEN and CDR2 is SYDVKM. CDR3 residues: CASSEVIGDVETQYF. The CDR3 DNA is TGTGCCAGCAGTGAGGTGATAGGGGACGTTGAGACCCAGTACTTC.

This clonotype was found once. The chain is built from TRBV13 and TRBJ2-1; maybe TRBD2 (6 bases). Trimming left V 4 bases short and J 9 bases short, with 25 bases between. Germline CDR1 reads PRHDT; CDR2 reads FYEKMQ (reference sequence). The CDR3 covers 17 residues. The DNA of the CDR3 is TGTGCCAGCAGCTCCTCTCGGGACGGGAGAGAGGTGGGTGAGCAGTTCTTC. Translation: CASSSSRDGREVGEQFF.

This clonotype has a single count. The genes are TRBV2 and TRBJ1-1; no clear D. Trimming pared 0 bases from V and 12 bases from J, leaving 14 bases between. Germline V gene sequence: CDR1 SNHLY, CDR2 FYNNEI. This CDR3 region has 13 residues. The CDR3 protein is CASSEAWKERPFF. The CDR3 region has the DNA TGTGCCAGCAGTGAAGCGTGGAAAGAACGGCCTTTCTTT.

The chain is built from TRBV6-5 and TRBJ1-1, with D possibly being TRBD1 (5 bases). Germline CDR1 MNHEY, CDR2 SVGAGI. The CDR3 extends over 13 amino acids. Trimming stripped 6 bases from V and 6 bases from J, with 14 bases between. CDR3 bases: TGTGCCAGCAGCCCCGGGACTCTAGCTGAAGCTTTCTTT. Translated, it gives CASSPGTLAEAFF.

CDR3 residues: CASSLGAGGDKNIQYF. In DNA, the CDR3 is TGTGCCAGCAGCTTGGGGGCAGGGGGAGACAAAAACATTCAGTACTTC. V is TRBV5-4 and J is TRBJ2-4; 7 bases fit TRBD1. The trim removed 0 bases at V and 3 bases at J, leaving 6 bases unmatched. Germline CDR1 is SGHNT and CDR2 is YYREEE (reference sequence). CDR3 length equals 16 residues.

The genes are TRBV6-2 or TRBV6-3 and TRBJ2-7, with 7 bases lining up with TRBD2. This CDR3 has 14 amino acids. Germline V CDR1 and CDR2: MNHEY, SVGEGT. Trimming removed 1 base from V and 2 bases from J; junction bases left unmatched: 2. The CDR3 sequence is CASSYLGGTYEQYF. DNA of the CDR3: TGTGCCAGCAGTTACTTGGGGGGGACCTACGAGCAGTACTTC.

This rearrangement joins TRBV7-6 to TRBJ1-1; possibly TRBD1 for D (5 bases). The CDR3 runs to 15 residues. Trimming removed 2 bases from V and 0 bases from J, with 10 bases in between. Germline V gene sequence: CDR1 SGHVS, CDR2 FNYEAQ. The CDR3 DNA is TGTGCCAGCAGCTTAATCAGACAGTTGAACACTGAAGCTTTCTTT. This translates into CASSLIRQLNTEAFF.

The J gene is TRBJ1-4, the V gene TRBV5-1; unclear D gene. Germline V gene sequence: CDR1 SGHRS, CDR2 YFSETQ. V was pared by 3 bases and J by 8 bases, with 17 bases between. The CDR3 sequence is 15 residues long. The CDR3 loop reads CASSSDYGLGEKLFF. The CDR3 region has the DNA TGCGCCAGCAGCTCCGACTACGGCTTAGGAGAAAAACTGTTTTTT.

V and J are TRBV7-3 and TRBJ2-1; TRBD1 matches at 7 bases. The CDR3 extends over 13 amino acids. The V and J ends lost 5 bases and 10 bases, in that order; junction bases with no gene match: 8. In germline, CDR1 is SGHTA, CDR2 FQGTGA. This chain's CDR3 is CASSALTGDEQFF. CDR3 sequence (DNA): TGTGCCAGCAGCGCTCTAACAGGGGACGAGCAGTTCTTC.

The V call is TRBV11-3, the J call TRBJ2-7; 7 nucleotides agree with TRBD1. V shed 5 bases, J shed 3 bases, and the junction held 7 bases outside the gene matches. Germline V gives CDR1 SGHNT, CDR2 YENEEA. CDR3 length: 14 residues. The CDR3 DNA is TGTGCCAGCAGCCCTACACCAGGGGGCTACGAGCAGTACGTC. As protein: CASSPTPGGYEQYV.